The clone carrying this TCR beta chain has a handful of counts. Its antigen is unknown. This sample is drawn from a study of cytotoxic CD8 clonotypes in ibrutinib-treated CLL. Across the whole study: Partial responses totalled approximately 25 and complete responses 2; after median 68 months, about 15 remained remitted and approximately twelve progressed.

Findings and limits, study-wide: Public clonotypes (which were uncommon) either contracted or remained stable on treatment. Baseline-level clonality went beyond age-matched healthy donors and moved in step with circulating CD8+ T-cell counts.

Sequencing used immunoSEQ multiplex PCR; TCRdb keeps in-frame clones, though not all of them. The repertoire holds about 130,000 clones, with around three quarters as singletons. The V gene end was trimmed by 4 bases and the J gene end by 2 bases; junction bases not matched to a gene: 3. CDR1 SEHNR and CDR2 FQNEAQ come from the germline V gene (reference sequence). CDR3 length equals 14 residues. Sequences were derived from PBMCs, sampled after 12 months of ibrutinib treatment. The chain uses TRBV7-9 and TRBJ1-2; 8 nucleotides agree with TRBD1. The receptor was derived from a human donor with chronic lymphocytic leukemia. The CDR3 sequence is CASSSRDRNYGYTF. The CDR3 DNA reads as TGTGCCAGCAGCTCCCGGGACAGGAACTATGGCTACACCTTC. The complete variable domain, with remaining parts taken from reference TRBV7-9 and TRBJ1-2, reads DTGVSQNPRHKITKRGQNVTFRCDPISEHNRLYWYRQTLGQGPEFLTYFQNEAQLEKSRLLSDRFSAERPKGSFSTLEIQRTEQGDSAMYLCASSSRDRNYGYTFGSGTRLTVV.